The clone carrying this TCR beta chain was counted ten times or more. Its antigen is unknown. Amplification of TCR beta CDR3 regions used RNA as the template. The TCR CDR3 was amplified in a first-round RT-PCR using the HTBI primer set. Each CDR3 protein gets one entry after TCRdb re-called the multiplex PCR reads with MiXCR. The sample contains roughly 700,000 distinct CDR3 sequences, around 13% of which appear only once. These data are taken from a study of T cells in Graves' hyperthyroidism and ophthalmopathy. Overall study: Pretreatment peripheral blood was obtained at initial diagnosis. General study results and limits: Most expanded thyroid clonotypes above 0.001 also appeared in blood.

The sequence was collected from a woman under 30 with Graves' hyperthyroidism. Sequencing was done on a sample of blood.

The CDR3 sequence is CASSLGGIRQTQYF. The CDR3 region has the DNA TGTGCCAGCAGCTTAGGGGGGATTCGGCAGACCCAGTACTTC. V and J are TRBV7-2 and TRBJ2-5; D is tentatively TRBD1 or TRBD2 (5 bases each). Trimming stripped 1 base from V and 6 bases from J, with 12 bases between. The CDR3 consists of 14 residues. The germline V gene encodes CDR1 SGHTA and CDR2 FQGNSA. The full variable domain, in which reference TRBV7-2 and TRBJ2-5 provide the parts outside the CDR3, is GAGVSQSPSNKVTEKGKDVELRCDPISGHTALYWYRQSLGQGLEFLIYFQGNSAPDKSGLPSDRFSAERTGGSVSTLTIQRTQQEDSAVYLCASSLGGIRQTQYFGPGTRLLVL.